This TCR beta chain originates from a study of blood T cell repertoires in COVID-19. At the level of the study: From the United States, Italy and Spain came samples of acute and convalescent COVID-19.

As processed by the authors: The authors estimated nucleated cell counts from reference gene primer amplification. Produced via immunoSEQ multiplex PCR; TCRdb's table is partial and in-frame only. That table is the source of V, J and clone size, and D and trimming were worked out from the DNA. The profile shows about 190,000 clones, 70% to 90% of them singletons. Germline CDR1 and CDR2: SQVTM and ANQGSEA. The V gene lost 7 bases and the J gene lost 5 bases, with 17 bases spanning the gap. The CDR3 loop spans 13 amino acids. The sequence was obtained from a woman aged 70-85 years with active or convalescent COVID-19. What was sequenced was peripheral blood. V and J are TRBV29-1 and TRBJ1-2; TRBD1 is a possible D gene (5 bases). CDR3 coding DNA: TGCAGCGCCAGGTCCAGGGTTCGTTATGGCTACACCTTC. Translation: CSARSRVRYGYTF.